This T cell receptor (beta chain) appears in the sequencing data of a study of T cell changes during pregnancy in multiple sclerosis (dated by TCRdb to about 2019). Regarding the research as a whole: The study looked at changes in the T cell repertoire across pregnancy in women with multiple sclerosis.

This clone has only a few counts. The antigen this receptor binds is unknown. Base qualities were left out, and no much larger clone turns up one base away. Receptor libraries were prepared by the immunoSEQ multiplex PCR assay. The clones in this table, taken by TCRdb from immuneACCESS, are in-frame only. Not every clone is retained; where verified, under half of the shortfall comes from an unresolved V gene, and the cause of the rest is unknown. The sample yields about 53,000 clones; around 90% were counted once. Less than 4% of the sample is held by the ten biggest clonotypes. The CDR1 and CDR2 encoded by the germline V gene are SGHVS and FQNEAQ. The CDR3 holds 15 amino acids from the cysteine to the phenylalanine. Kept here is only the CDR3 DNA, which spans 45 bases and is read in frame from base 1. Deletion took 7 bases off V and 5 bases off J, with a span of 20 bases between the germline ends.

This sequence originates from a female donor with multiple sclerosis, enrolled in a pregnancy study. Specimen: CD8+ T cells from peripheral blood mononuclear cells, collected before pregnancy. Here the chain combines TRBV7-8 and TRBJ2-5, and possibly TRBD2, on 7 matching bases. The encoded CDR3 is CASTIEGGGLETQYF. Here is the DNA: TGTGCCAGCACGATCGAAGGGGGGGGCCTTGAGACCCAGTACTTC.